These 18 T cell receptor beta chains were sequenced from one sample in a study of cytomegalovirus exposure and HLA in healthy donors. With 60 Vbeta and 13 Jbeta primers, the PCR was carried out. The table came from immunoSEQ multiplex PCR; TCRdb's copy has only in-frame clones and leaves some out. The repertoire holds 130,000 or so clones, with around 77% as singletons. Material for sequencing was PBMCs. These receptors originate from a male donor in good health and CMV-seropositive.

The chain combines TRBV27 with TRBJ1-5; no clear D gene. The germline V gene has CDR1 MNHEY and CDR2 SMNVEV (reference sequence). The CDR3 loop spans 14 amino acids. V lost 3 bases and J lost 5, with 11 bases in between. The CDR3, as DNA: TGTGCCAGCAGTTTTTTGGCCTCCGATCAGCCCCAGCATTTT. This sequence encodes CASSFLASDQPQHF.

The CDR3 nucleotides are TGTGCCAGCAGCTTAGAGGACAGGGACGAGCAGTACTTC. This encodes CASSLEDRDEQYF. J is TRBJ2-7 and V is TRBV7-8; 8 positions match TRBD1. Per germline, CDR1 SGHVS and CDR2 FQNEAQ. V lost 1 base and J lost 5; bases outside the gene matches: 1. This CDR3 contains 13 residues.

The chain links TRBV19 to TRBJ1-5; 7 nucleotides align to TRBD1. Germline V gene lookup returns CDR1 LNHDA and CDR2 SQIVND (reference sequence). The CDR3 sequence is 15 residues long. After removal of 6 bases from V and 0 bases from J, the junction contained 5 bases not matched to a gene. The CDR3 coding sequence is TGTGCCAGTAGGAAAGACAGGGATAGCAATCAGCCCCAGCATTTT. Its protein is CASRKDRDSNQPQHF. The entire variable domain, with the rest obtained from reference TRBV19 and TRBJ1-5, is as follows: DGGITQSPKYLFRKEGQNVTLSCEQNLNHDAMYWYRQDPGQGLRLIYYSQIVNDFQKGDIAEGYSVSREKKESFPLTVTSAQKNPTAFYLCASRKDRDSNQPQHFGDGTRLSIL.

The sample holds a few counts of this clone. The gene calls are TRBV5-6 and TRBJ2-1; 15 positions agree with TRBD2. The V segment lost 3 bases and the J segment 8 bases; nucleotides outside the gene matches: 3. Germline CDR1 reads SGHDT; CDR2 reads YYEEEE. The CDR3 is 15 residues long. CDR3 region: CASSSGTSGRYEQFF. The CDR3 DNA reads TGTGCCAGCAGCTCCGGGACTAGCGGGAGGTATGAGCAGTTCTTC.

This clone was recorded only once. V usage is TRBV4-1 and J usage is TRBJ1-3; D gene ambiguous. The CDR3 is 16 residues long. V lost 4 bases and J lost 0, with 13 bases in between. The germline CDR1 and CDR2 sequences are MGHRA and YSYEKL. DNA for the CDR3: TGCGCCAGCAGCCTTCCTCTAAAGAGCTCTGGAAACACCATATATTTT. Its protein product is CASSLPLKSSGNTIYF.

There are many counts of this clone. The V and J genes are TRBV5-4 and TRBJ2-5; TRBD2 agrees at 11 bases. The CDR3 covers 16 residues. The germline CDR1 and CDR2 sequences are SGHNT and YYREEE (reference sequence). The J segment lost 5 bases and the V segment lost 3 bases, leaving 9 bases of the junction unmatched. CDR3 DNA: TGTGCCAGCAGCTCCGATTTTAGCGGGAGGGGTGAGACCCAGTACTTC. It specifies CASSSDFSGRGETQYF.

This clone was seen only once. The rearrangement uses TRBV9 and TRBJ1-1; D not certain. Germline V gene lookup returns CDR1 SGDLS and CDR2 YYNGEE. The CDR3 spans 13 residues. The V gene lost 0 bases and the J gene lost 0 bases, with 3 bases spanning the gap. In nucleotides, the CDR3 is TGTGCCAGCAGCGTAGTAGTGAACACTGAAGCTTTCTTT. It yields the protein CASSVVVNTEAFF. The full variable domain, with the rest looked up from reference TRBV9 and TRBJ1-1, is DSGVTQTPKHLITATGQRVTLRCSPRSGDLSVYWYQQSLDQGLQFLIQYYNGEERAKGNILERFSAQQFPDLHSELNLSSLELGDSALYFCASSVVVNTEAFFGQGTRLTVV.

In this sample, this clone is medium-sized (0.01 to 0.1%). The CDR3 region has the DNA TGCGCCAGCAGCCAAGGGGGACTAGCCGTGACCGGGGAGCTGTTTTTT. It codes for CASSQGGLAVTGELFF. This rearrangement joins TRBV4-1 to TRBJ2-2, with 9 bases lining up with TRBD2. J was trimmed by 5 bases and V by 1 base; bases with no gene match: 5. Germline CDR1 is MGHRA and CDR2 is YSYEKL. The CDR3 is 16 amino acids.

CDR3 nucleotide sequence: TGTGCCAGCAGTTCCCCGGGGACAGGGGGCTTGAACACTGAAGCTTTCTTT. Its protein is CASSSPGTGGLNTEAFF. The chain uses TRBV28 and TRBJ1-1, with 12 bases identical to TRBD1. With V trimmed by 4 bases and J by 0 bases, 6 bases remained unmatched. The germline V gene has CDR1 MDHEN and CDR2 SYDVKM. The CDR3 sequence is 17 residues long.

The chain has TRBV5-4 and TRBJ1-2; D is possibly TRBD1 (6 bases). Trimming took 0 bases from V and 4 from J, leaving 10 bases between them. Germline-derived CDR1 and CDR2 are SGHNT and YYREEE (reference sequence). The CDR3 extends over 14 amino acids. The CDR3 DNA follows: TGTGCCAGCAGCTTGGACAGGGCGGGCTATGGCTACACCTTC. Residues: CASSLDRAGYGYTF.

The V call is TRBV2, the J call TRBJ1-6; D gene uncertain. Germline V gene sequence: CDR1 SNHLY, CDR2 FYNNEI. This CDR3 is built from 14 residues. V gave up 1 base and J gave up 9 bases, with 10 bases separating them. The CDR3 here is CASSEGIGGSPLHF. CDR3 in DNA: TGTGCCAGCAGTGAAGGGATAGGCGGTTCACCCCTCCACTTT.

V gene TRBV29-1 combines with J gene TRBJ2-2; D uncertain. The CDR3 consists of 14 residues. From germline, CDR1 is SQVTM and CDR2 ANQGSEA. V was shortened by 4 bases and J by 0 bases, with 9 bases between the two germline ends. In DNA form, the CDR3 reads TGCAGCGTTGTAGAGAGTGCGAACACCGGGGAGCTGTTTTTT. Translation: CSVVESANTGELFF.

This chain links TRBV7-2 with TRBJ2-7, with D uncertain. This CDR3 has 15 residues. Trimming removed 3 bases from V and 3 bases from J, with 15 bases in between. The germline V gene encodes CDR1 SGHTA and CDR2 FQGNSA. The CDR3 DNA is TGTGCCAGCAGCTTTGGCGTCCACAGTTTCTACGAGCAGTACTTC. The encoded protein is CASSFGVHSFYEQYF.

The rearrangement uses TRBV10-3 and TRBJ1-1; D gene unclear. Trimming took 2 bases from V and 4 from J, leaving 11 bases between them. This CDR3 comprises 14 residues. CDR1 ENHRY and CDR2 SYGVKD come from the germline V gene. The CDR3 here is CAISEEGLATEAFF. In nucleotides, the CDR3 is TGTGCCATCAGTGAGGAGGGCTTAGCCACTGAAGCTTTCTTT.

This clone was observed a handful of times. The chain combines TRBV18 with TRBJ1-1, with 8 bases lining up with TRBD1. The junction had 2 bases not matched to a gene; V was cut back by 5 bases and J by 3 bases. The germline V gene encodes CDR1 KGHSH and CDR2 LQKENI. This CDR3 is 13 amino acids long. In nucleotides, the CDR3 is TGTGCCAGCTCATGGGGACAGGACACTGAAGCTTTCTTT. It codes for CASSWGQDTEAFF.

The chain has TRBV5-1 and TRBJ2-5; 8 nucleotides agree with TRBD2. The germline CDR1 and CDR2 sequences are SGHRS and YFSETQ. This CDR3 is 16 amino acids long. The junction had 11 bases not matched to a gene; V was cut back by 3 bases and J by 4 bases. This chain's CDR3 is CASSWVAGIIGETQYF. For the CDR3, the DNA is TGCGCCAGCAGCTGGGTAGCGGGAATAATCGGAGAGACCCAGTACTTC.

This chain uses TRBV10-1 with TRBJ2-6; D is possibly TRBD2 (5 bases). This CDR3 is built from 15 residues. V was trimmed by 6 bases and J by 0 bases, leaving 9 bases between them. The germline CDR1 and CDR2 sequences are WNHNN and SYGVQD (reference sequence). The CDR3 nucleotides are TGCGCCAGCAGACCCGGGAACTCTGGGGCCAACGTCCTGACTTTC. Translated, it gives CASRPGNSGANVLTF.

This chain links TRBV15 with TRBJ1-2, with 12 bases aligning to TRBD1. After removal of 5 bases from V and 5 bases from J, the junction contained 15 bases not matched to a gene. Germline-derived CDR1 and CDR2 are LNHNV and YYDKDF (reference sequence). CDR3 size: 18 residues. The CDR3 is CATSQAAGQGAFVYGYTF. CDR3 DNA sequence: TGTGCCACCAGCCAGGCAGCGGGACAGGGGGCTTTCGTATATGGCTACACCTTC.